Presented here are 29 T cell receptor beta chains from one specimen sequenced in a study of T cells in Graves' hyperthyroidism and ophthalmopathy. Using RNA transcripts as the source, TCR beta CDR3 regions were amplified. The TCR CDR3 first-round RT-PCR relied on the HTBI primer set. TCRdb itself ran the multiplex PCR reads through MiXCR, one entry per CDR3 protein. The repertoire includes 530,000 or so distinct CDR3 sequences, approximately 25% of them detected once, and about 11% sits in the top ten. Sequenced: blood. Source of these receptors: a woman aged 25 to 39 with Graves' ophthalmopathy.

V and J are TRBV2 and TRBJ1-2, with no clear D. The CDR3 has 11 residues. The germline V and J ends were trimmed by 8 bases and 8 bases, with 12 bases remaining between them. The germline gives CDR1 SNHLY, CDR2 FYNNEI. The CDR3 reads CASLGFVGYTF. CDR3 sequence (DNA): TGTGCCAGCTTGGGGTTTGTCGGCTACACCTTC.

The sample holds many counts of this clonotype. V gene TRBV11-2 combines with J gene TRBJ1-3; no reliable D call. This CDR3 comprises 15 residues. V was pared by 6 bases and J by 8 bases, with 20 bases between. Germline lookup yields CDR1 SGHAT and CDR2 FQNNGV. CDR3 amino acids: CASSFTPGFRHTIYF. CDR3 DNA: TGTGCCAGCAGTTTCACCCCGGGGTTTAGACACACCATATATTTT.

This clonotype was counted many times. The rearrangement uses TRBV2 and TRBJ1-2; weak D call: TRBD1 (5 bases). Trimming shortened V by 4 bases and J by 5 bases, and 11 bases separated the two germline ends. This CDR3 region has 13 residues. CDR1 SNHLY and CDR2 FYNNEI come from the germline V gene. The CDR3 nucleotides read TGTGCCAGCAGTGTAGACAGTTTATATGGCTACACCTTC. Its translation is CASSVDSLYGYTF.

This clonotype was detected many times. The chain combines TRBV7-9 with TRBJ1-3; perhaps TRBD1 as D (5 bases). This CDR3 region has 15 residues. In germline, CDR1 is SEHNR, CDR2 FQNEAQ (reference sequence). V lost 5 bases and J lost 0, with 11 bases in between. The CDR3: CASSADTSSGNTIYF. The CDR3 bases are TGTGCCAGCAGCGCGGACACCAGCTCTGGAAACACCATATATTTT.

This clonotype has at least ten counts. V and J are TRBV9 and TRBJ2-4, with 8 bases that match TRBD1. Germline CDR1 and CDR2: SGDLS and YYNGEE. Unmatched junction bases numbered 1, after V lost 2 bases and J lost 3 bases. CDR3 size: 14 residues. The CDR3 DNA is TGTGCCAGCAGCGTGACAGGGGACAAAAACATTCAGTACTTC. This gives the protein CASSVTGDKNIQYF.

Many counts were recorded for this clonotype. This chain links TRBV5-6 with TRBJ1-2; 7 bases fit TRBD1. The CDR3 extends over 13 amino acids. CDR1 SGHDT and CDR2 YYEEEE come from the germline V gene. The V and J ends lost 4 bases and 6 bases, in that order; junction bases with no gene match: 6. The CDR3 region is CASSPNRGNGYTF. CDR3 nucleotides: TGTGCCAGCAGCCCAAACAGGGGAAATGGCTACACCTTC.

This clonotype came up many times. The V gene is TRBV19, the J gene TRBJ2-5, with TRBD1 identical over 7 bases. The germline CDR1 and CDR2 sequences are LNHDA and SQIVND (reference sequence). This CDR3 has 13 residues. Trimming at V came to 6 bases and at J to 5 bases, leaving 6 bases not matched to a gene. CDR3 loop: CASRGQSDETQYF. The DNA for the CDR3 is TGTGCCAGTAGGGGACAGAGTGATGAGACCCAGTACTTC.

This clonotype was recorded at least ten times. V gene TRBV18 combines with J gene TRBJ2-7; D may be TRBD1 (7 bases). The CDR3 sequence is 15 residues long. Trimming removed 3 bases at V and 6 bases at J, with 18 bases between. Germline CDR1 and CDR2: KGHSH and LQKENI. This chain's CDR3 is CASSPANQGGGEQYF. The DNA for the CDR3 is TGTGCCAGCTCACCCGCTAATCAGGGGGGTGGCGAGCAGTACTTC. The full variable domain, its missing parts supplied by reference TRBV18 and TRBJ2-7, is NAGVMQNPRHLVRRRGQEARLRCSPMKGHSHVYWYRQLPEEGLKFMVYLQKENIIDESGMPKERFSAEFPKEGPSILRIQQVVRGDSAAYFCASSPANQGGGEQYFGPGTRLTVT.

This clonotype appeared many times. V gene TRBV27 combines with J gene TRBJ2-7; 11 bases map to TRBD1. The V gene end was trimmed by 5 bases and the J gene end by 4 bases; junction bases not matched to a gene: 7. The CDR3 runs to 15 residues. The germline V gene has CDR1 MNHEY and CDR2 SMNVEV (reference sequence). CDR3 DNA: TGTGCCAGCAGTAAAATCGGGACAGGGGGTTACGAGCAGTACTTC. Its translation: CASSKIGTGGYEQYF.

This clonotype came up many times. The rearrangement joins TRBV4-1 to TRBJ2-7, with 7 bases matching TRBD1. V dropped 5 bases and J dropped 3; count of bases not matched to a gene: 19. Germline V gene sequence: CDR1 MGHRA, CDR2 YSYEKL. This CDR3 is built from 18 residues. The CDR3 here is CASSRTGGESTGIYEQYF. The CDR3 DNA reads as TGCGCCAGCAGCAGGACAGGTGGGGAATCGACAGGGATCTACGAGCAGTACTTC.

This clonotype has a handful of counts. DNA of the CDR3: TGTGCCAGCAGTGAAAGGAGTGGGGGCCCAGATACGCAGTATTTT. Residues: CASSERSGGPDTQYF. This chain uses TRBV2 with TRBJ2-3; possibly TRBD1 for D (6 bases). Trimming shortened V by 2 bases and J by 4 bases, and 13 bases separated the two germline ends. Germline V CDR1 and CDR2: SNHLY, FYNNEI. This CDR3 is 15 amino acids long. Looking up the rest from reference TRBV2 and TRBJ2-3 gives the full variable domain: EPEVTQTPSHQVTQMGQEVILRCVPISNHLYFYWYRQILGQKVEFLVSFYNNEISEKSEIFDDQFSVERPDGSNFTLKIRSTKLEDSAMYFCASSERSGGPDTQYFGPGTRLTVL.

The CDR3 here is CASSLSMARGRVETQYF. The CDR3, as DNA: TGTGCCAGCAGCCTCTCCATGGCCAGGGGTCGGGTAGAGACCCAGTACTTC. The chain carries TRBV28 and TRBJ2-5; perhaps TRBD1 as D (6 bases). Germline loops: CDR1 MDHEN, CDR2 SYDVKM. V was pared by 6 bases and J by 4 bases, with 24 bases between. The CDR3 has 17 amino acids.

This clonotype was counted many times. V and J are TRBV6-5 and TRBJ2-7; D call uncertain. With 2 bases removed from V and 5 bases from J, the gap between germline ends came to 4 bases. The CDR3 covers 11 residues. In germline, CDR1 is MNHEY, CDR2 SVGAGI. The CDR3 DNA reads TGTGCCAGCAGTTACGTGAACGAGCAGTACTTC. Protein sequence: CASSYVNEQYF.

This clonotype was picked up a small number of times. The chain recombines TRBV7-2 with TRBJ2-4, with D perhaps TRBD1 or TRBD2 (6 bases each). The CDR3 consists of 14 residues. Deletions cut 7 bases from V and 1 base from J, with 11 bases between. CDR1 is SGHTA and CDR2 is FQGNSA in the germline V gene. The CDR3 DNA follows: TGTGCCAGCACCAAAGGGGGGGCCAAAAACATTCAGTACTTC. Amino acids: CASTKGGAKNIQYF.

The chain combines TRBV7-9 with TRBJ1-1; D perhaps matches TRBD1 (6 bases). The CDR3 has 14 residues. Germline V gene lookup returns CDR1 SEHNR and CDR2 FQNEAQ (reference sequence). The V gene lost 3 bases and the J gene lost 1 base, with 9 bases spanning the gap. CDR3 loop: CASSLTGWNTEAFF. The CDR3 bases are TGTGCCAGCAGCTTGACAGGCTGGAACACTGAAGCTTTCTTT.

At least ten counts were recorded for this clonotype. J is TRBJ2-7 and V is TRBV6-1; D might be TRBD1 or TRBD2, each matching 6 bases. Germline V lookup: CDR1 MNHNS, CDR2 SASEGT. The CDR3 is 15 residues long. Trimming stripped 6 bases from V and 4 bases from J, with 19 bases between. The CDR3 spells CASSLDGRGTYEQYF. In nucleotides, the CDR3 is TGTGCCAGCAGCCTCGACGGACGGGGGACATACGAGCAGTACTTC.

The table lists this clonotype with many counts. The chain carries TRBV3-1 and TRBJ1-2; 7 bases are shared with TRBD1. Looked up from germline, CDR1 is LGHDT and CDR2 is YNNKEL (reference sequence). The CDR3 covers 15 residues. The J segment lost 5 bases and the V segment lost 4 bases, leaving 10 bases of the junction unmatched. The CDR3, as DNA: TGTGCCAGCAGCCCGAATACAGGGGCCTATTATGGCTACACCTTC. Protein sequence: CASSPNTGAYYGYTF.

The rearrangement joins TRBV2 to TRBJ1-2; the D gene is possibly TRBD1 (6 bases). The CDR3 sequence is 14 residues long. CDR1 and CDR2 (germline): SNHLY, FYNNEI. The V and J ends lost 4 bases and 2 bases respectively, with 11 bases between them. In DNA form, the CDR3 reads TGTGCCAGCAGTGTAAAAGGGACAAACTATGGCTACACCTTC. This codes for CASSVKGTNYGYTF.

In its sample, this clonotype was seen a few times. Written as DNA, the CDR3 is TGCAGCGCCCACAGGGGAAGTACTGAAGCTTTCTTT. Translation gives CSAHRGSTEAFF. The chain employs TRBV29-1 and TRBJ1-1, with 7 bases lining up with TRBD1. Germline V gene lookup returns CDR1 SQVTM and CDR2 ANQGSEA. Losses at the gene ends were 7 bases for V and 5 bases for J; bases not matched to a gene: 7. This CDR3 region has 12 residues.

The V call is TRBV6-4, the J call TRBJ1-5; tentatively, D is TRBD1 (6 bases). The CDR3 spans 16 residues. The germline V gene has CDR1 MRHNA and CDR2 SNTAGT. The CDR3, as DNA: TGTGTCTGCAGTGACCGACAGGTAATTGGCAATCAGCCCCAGCATTTT. Translating it yields CVCSDRQVIGNQPQHF.

This clonotype was found a few times. This chain uses TRBV28 with TRBJ1-2, with D perhaps matching TRBD1 (6 bases). CDR3 size: 15 residues. Germline V lookup: CDR1 MDHEN, CDR2 SYDVKM. The V end lost 5 bases, the J end lost 5 bases, and 18 bases lay between the germline ends. CDR3 amino acids: CASSQTGPITYGYTF. CDR3 DNA: TGTGCCAGCAGTCAAACAGGGCCGATAACTTATGGCTACACCTTC.

This clonotype appeared many times. The CDR3 nucleotides read TGCGCCAGCAGCTGGGGACAGGGGGCCTACGAGCAGTACTTC. Translating gives CASSWGQGAYEQYF. The chain employs TRBV5-1 and TRBJ2-7, with 11 bases fitting TRBD1. The CDR3 contains 14 residues. The ends lost 3 bases at V and 2 bases at J; junction bases unmatched: 1. Germline CDR1 is SGHRS and CDR2 is YFSETQ.

This clonotype appeared many times. The J gene is TRBJ1-1, the V gene TRBV6-2 or TRBV6-3; D perhaps matches TRBD1 (6 bases). The germline gives CDR1 MNHEY, CDR2 SVGEGT. The V end lost 8 bases, the J end lost 4 bases, and 11 bases lay between the germline ends. The CDR3 totals 12 residues. CDR3 DNA sequence: TGTGCCAGCCTGACAGGTTCCACTGAAGCTTTCTTT. It is translated as CASLTGSTEAFF.

This clonotype was seen repeatedly, ten times or more. The V call is TRBV12-3 or TRBV12-4, the J call TRBJ1-1; D uncertain. The CDR3 covers 12 residues. Trimming took off 6 bases at V and 5 bases at J, with 10 bases between the two ends. The CDR3 DNA sequence: TGTGCCAGCAGACTAACAGTGACTGAAGCTTTCTTT. Translating gives CASRLTVTEAFF.

In its sample, this clonotype was seen many times. The chain couples TRBV6-1 to TRBJ1-2; 7 bases match TRBD1. Germline loops: CDR1 MNHNS, CDR2 SASEGT. This CDR3 is 13 amino acids long. The ends lost 6 bases at V and 5 bases at J; junction bases unmatched: 6. CDR3 sequence: CASRDGTAYGYTF. In DNA form, the CDR3 reads TGTGCCAGCAGGGACGGGACAGCTTATGGCTACACCTTC.

The chain couples TRBV12-5 to TRBJ2-7; D is unclear. Germline CDR1 reads LGHNT; CDR2 reads FRNRAP. Trimming removed 8 bases from V and 1 base from J, with 6 bases in between. This CDR3 is built from 11 residues. The CDR3 spells CASKSSYEQYF. CDR3 bases: TGTGCTAGTAAGAGTTCCTACGAGCAGTACTTC.

This clonotype was counted ten times or more. The chain joins TRBV2 to TRBJ2-7; D not certain. The V gene lost 5 bases and the J gene lost 2 bases, with 7 bases spanning the gap. The V gene's germline CDR1 is SNHLY and CDR2 FYNNEI. CDR3 length: 12 residues. The CDR3 here is CASSSHAYEQYF. Written as DNA, the CDR3 is TGTGCCAGCAGTTCACACGCCTACGAGCAGTACTTC.

This clonotype was found many times. DNA of the CDR3: TGTGCCAGCAGCTTATTCTTCTACAGTTTGAACACTGAAGCTTTCTTT. This translates into CASSLFFYSLNTEAFF. This sequence joins TRBV7-9 and TRBJ1-1; D not certain. This CDR3 region has 16 residues. Germline CDR1 is SEHNR and CDR2 is FQNEAQ (reference sequence). Trimming took off 2 bases at V and 0 bases at J, with 13 bases between the two ends. Together with reference TRBV7-9 and TRBJ1-1, the CDR3 gives the full variable domain: DTGVSQNPRHKITKRGQNVTFRCDPISEHNRLYWYRQTLGQGPEFLTYFQNEAQLEKSRLLSDRFSAERPKGSFSTLEIQRTEQGDSAMYLCASSLFFYSLNTEAFFGQGTRLTVV.

The sample holds many counts of this clonotype. The CDR3 loop reads CASSLKSGFEAFF. Written as DNA, the CDR3 is TGTGCCAGCAGCCTCAAGTCGGGGTTTGAAGCTTTCTTT. This chain uses TRBV7-9 with TRBJ1-1; no firm D call. The CDR3 runs 13 residues. Germline V gene data show CDR1 as SEHNR and CDR2 as FQNEAQ (reference sequence). V was cut by 5 bases and J by 7 bases, with 14 bases left in between. Complete variable domain (other parts from reference TRBV7-9 and TRBJ1-1): DTGVSQNPRHKITKRGQNVTFRCDPISEHNRLYWYRQTLGQGPEFLTYFQNEAQLEKSRLLSDRFSAERPKGSFSTLEIQRTEQGDSAMYLCASSLKSGFEAFFGQGTRLTVV.